The subject of this entry is one TCR beta chain. CDR3 length equals 15 residues. The germline V gene has CDR1 SGHTA and CDR2 FQGNSA. The J segment lost 2 bases and the V segment lost 3 bases, leaving 6 bases of the junction unmatched. The data stem from a study of blood T cell repertoires in COVID-19. About the research overall: Samples taken during acute and convalescent COVID-19 were collected in the United States, Italy and Spain.

Profiling relied on immunoSEQ multiplex PCR, and the TCRdb table lists in-frame clones only, not all of them. The sample carries some 150,000 clones, roughly 76% recorded once. This clonotype was sampled from a human donor with acute or convalescent COVID-19. The donor label of this sample is uncertain. The sequenced material came from peripheral blood. The chain recombines TRBV7-2 with TRBJ2-7; 8 nucleotides agree with TRBD2. In DNA, the CDR3 is TGTGCCAGCAGCTTGGCGAGCGGGGGACCCTACGAGCAGTACTTC. Its translation: CASSLASGGPYEQYF.